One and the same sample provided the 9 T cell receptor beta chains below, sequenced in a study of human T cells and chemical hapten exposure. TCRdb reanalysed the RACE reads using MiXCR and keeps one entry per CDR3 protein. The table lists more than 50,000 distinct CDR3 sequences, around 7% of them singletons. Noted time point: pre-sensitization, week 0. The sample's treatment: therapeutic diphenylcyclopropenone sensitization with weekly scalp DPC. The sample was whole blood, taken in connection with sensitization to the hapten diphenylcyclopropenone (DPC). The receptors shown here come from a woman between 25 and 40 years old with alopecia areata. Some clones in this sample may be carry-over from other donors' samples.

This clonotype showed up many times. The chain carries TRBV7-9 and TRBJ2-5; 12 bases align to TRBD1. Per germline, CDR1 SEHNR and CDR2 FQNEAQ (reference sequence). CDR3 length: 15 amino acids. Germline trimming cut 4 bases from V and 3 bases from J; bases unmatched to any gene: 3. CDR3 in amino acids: CASSSGTGGEETQYF. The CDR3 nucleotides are TGTGCCAGCAGCTCCGGGACAGGGGGCGAAGAGACCCAGTACTTC.

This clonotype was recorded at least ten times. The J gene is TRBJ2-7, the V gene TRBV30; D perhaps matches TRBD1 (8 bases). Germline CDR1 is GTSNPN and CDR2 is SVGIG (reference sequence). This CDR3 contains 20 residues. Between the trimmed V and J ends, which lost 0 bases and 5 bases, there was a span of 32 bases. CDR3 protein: CAWSVRWGGRGRQNGDEQYF. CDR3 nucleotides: TGTGCCTGGAGTGTACGCTGGGGGGGCAGGGGGCGCCAGAACGGGGACGAGCAGTACTTC.

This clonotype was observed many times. Here the CDR3 reads CSAPQGRIEKLFF. The CDR3 bases are TGCAGTGCTCCCCAGGGACGAATTGAAAAACTGTTTTTT. The rearrangement uses TRBV20-1 and TRBJ1-4; possibly TRBD1 for D (5 bases). V lost 5 bases, J lost 7 bases, and 14 bases lay in between. The CDR3 extends over 13 amino acids. Germline lookup yields CDR1 DFQATT and CDR2 SNEGSKA (reference sequence).

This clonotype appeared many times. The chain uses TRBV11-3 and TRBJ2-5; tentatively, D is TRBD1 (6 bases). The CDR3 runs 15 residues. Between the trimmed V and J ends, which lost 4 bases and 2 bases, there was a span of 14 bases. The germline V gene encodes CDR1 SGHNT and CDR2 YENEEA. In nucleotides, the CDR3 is TGTGCCAGCAGCTCTGGGGGCCCGTCACAAGAGACCCAGTACTTC. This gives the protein CASSSGGPSQETQYF. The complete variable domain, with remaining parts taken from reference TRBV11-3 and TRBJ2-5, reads EAGVVQSPRYKIIEKKQPVAFWCNPISGHNTLYWYLQNLGQGPELLIRYENEEAVDDSQLPKDRFSAERLKGVDSTLKIQPAELGDSAVYLCASSSGGPSQETQYFGPGTRLLVL.

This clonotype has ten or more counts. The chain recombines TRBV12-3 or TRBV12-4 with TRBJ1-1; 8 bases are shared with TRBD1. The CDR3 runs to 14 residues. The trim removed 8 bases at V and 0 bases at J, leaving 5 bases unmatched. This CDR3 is CASQGAYMNTEAFF. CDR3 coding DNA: TGTGCCAGCCAGGGGGCGTACATGAACACTGAAGCTTTCTTT.

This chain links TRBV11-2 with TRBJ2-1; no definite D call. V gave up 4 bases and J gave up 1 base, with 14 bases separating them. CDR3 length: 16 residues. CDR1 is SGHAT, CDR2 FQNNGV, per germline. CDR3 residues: CASSSPFSVSYNEQFF. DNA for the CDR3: TGTGCCAGCAGCTCTCCCTTCAGCGTTTCCTACAATGAGCAGTTCTTC.

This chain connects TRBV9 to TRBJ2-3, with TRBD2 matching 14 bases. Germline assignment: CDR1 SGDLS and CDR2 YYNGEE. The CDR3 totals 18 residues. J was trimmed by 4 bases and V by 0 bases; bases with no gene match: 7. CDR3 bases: TGTGCCAGCAGCGTAGTAGTGACTAGCGGGGGGGACGCAGATACGCAGTATTTT. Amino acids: CASSVVVTSGGDADTQYF.

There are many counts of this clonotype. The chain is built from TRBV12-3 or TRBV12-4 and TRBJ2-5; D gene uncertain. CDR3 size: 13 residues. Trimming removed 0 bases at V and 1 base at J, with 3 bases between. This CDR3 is CASSLASQETQYF. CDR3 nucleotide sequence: TGTGCCAGCAGTTTAGCTAGCCAAGAGACCCAGTACTTC.

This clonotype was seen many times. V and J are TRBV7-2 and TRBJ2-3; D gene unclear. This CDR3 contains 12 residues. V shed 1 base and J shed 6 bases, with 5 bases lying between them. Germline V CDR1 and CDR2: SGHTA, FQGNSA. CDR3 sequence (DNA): TGTGCCAGCAGCTTAGATGGGGATACGCAGTATTTT. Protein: CASSLDGDTQYF.